The present T cell receptor (beta chain) was sequenced within a study of low-dose radiotherapy and immunotherapy resistance in tumors. As for the study in general: On an every-two-weeks schedule, patients received intravenous nivolumab 240 mg, along with ipilimumab 1 mg/kg every six weeks.

This clonotype was found many times. Germline V gene data show CDR1 as WNHNN and CDR2 as SYGVQD (reference sequence). CDR3 length: 13 residues. V was clipped by 6 bases and J by 9 bases, with 15 bases between them. Primers targeting TRAV and TRBV primed first-strand cDNA, covering alpha and beta chains. With a V-primer adapter and a constant-region primer, TCRs were amplified for roughly 21 PCR cycles. MiXCR, applied by TCRdb to the reads, yields one record per CDR3 protein. This repertoire shows over 65,000 distinct CDR3 sequences, 15% to 20% found once; its top ten account for less than 3%. Specified time point: before trial treatment.

Sequences were derived from PBMCs, sampled before treatment. The receptor's source is a male donor with prostate cancer. The V gene is TRBV10-1, the J gene TRBJ2-1, with a tentative D call TRBD1 (6 bases). CDR3 loop: CASREMTGGEQFF. The CDR3 DNA follows: TGCGCCAGCAGGGAGATGACAGGCGGTGAGCAGTTCTTC.